This T cell receptor (beta chain) appears in the sequencing data of a study of cytomegalovirus exposure and HLA in healthy donors. The overall study: Across almost 400 genotyped donors, more than 75% landed in the Caucasian-associated ancestry cluster. The study, taken as a whole, reports: Researchers reported in a later analysis that common viral pathogens appeared linked to several top clusters. Compared with the roughly 670-donor mean, an Asian-associated ancestry cluster reportedly had fewer N-insertions, according to a later analysis.

The PCR contained 60 Vbeta and 13 Jbeta primers. Some clones are missing from TCRdb's copy, which holds only in-frame ones; the method was immunoSEQ multiplex PCR. The repertoire has around 130,000 clones, approximately 71% of them found once; the top ten carry about 1%. This clone was detected only once. The antigen is undetermined. This CDR3 contains 13 residues. The V gene's germline CDR1 is MNHNS and CDR2 SASEGT. V lost 7 bases and J lost 9; bases outside the gene matches: 11. V usage is TRBV6-1 and J usage is TRBJ2-7; 8 nucleotides line up with TRBD1. Sequences were obtained from PBMCs. The TCR originated in a woman aged 55-70 years in good health and CMV-seronegative. The CDR3 sequence: CASNPQTGAGQYF. CDR3 nucleotides: TGTGCCAGCAATCCCCAGACAGGGGCTGGGCAGTACTTC.